This is a list of T cell receptor beta chains from one sample in a study of T-cell memory formation after mild COVID-19. TCRdb independently ran MiXCR on the 5' RACE reads; one entry per CDR3 protein. The sample shows 350,000 to 450,000 distinct CDR3 sequences, roughly 24% of them seen only once. Sequencing used PBMCs or a T cell subset sorted from them (not recorded which). The receptors come from an adult woman who had mild COVID-19 (a few samples of this study predate the infection). Cell type and time point are not known. Each CDR3 is given with its conserved first and last residue. The D gene is left open where the match is weak. A row's size may be missing; if present it is once, few, many or a size class.

size: few; J: TRBJ1-1; V: TRBV3-1; length: 16; D: .; DNA: TGTGCCAGCAGCCAAGGCGGCCGGGGGATTAGTCCTGAAGCTTTCTTT; CDR3: CASSQGGRGISPEAFF
size: few; J: TRBJ2-2; V: TRBV12-3/TRBV12-4; length: 15; D: TRBD1; DNA: TGTGCCAGCAGTTCATCCGGGACAGGGCCCGGGGAGCTGTTTTTT; CDR3: CASSSSGTGPGELFF
size: few; J: TRBJ1-1; V: TRBV7-3; length: 13; D: .; DNA: TGTGCCAGCAGCCGGATGTCAGGATACGAAGCTTTCTTT; CDR3: CASSRMSGYEAFF
size: .; J: TRBJ2-1; V: TRBV7-3; length: 13; D: .; DNA: TGTGCCAGCAGCTCACCGGGGCAAGCGGAGCAGTTCTTC; CDR3: CASSSPGQAEQFF
size: .; J: TRBJ2-1; V: TRBV9; length: 15; D: TRBD2; DNA: TGTGCCAGCAACGGGGAAAACGGGGGGGATAATGAGCAGTTCTTC; CDR3: CASNGENGGDNEQFF
size: few; J: TRBJ1-4; V: TRBV2; length: 14; D: .; DNA: TGTGCCAGCAGTGACGAAGGGTTCGGTGAAAAACTGTTTTTT; CDR3: CASSDEGFGEKLFF
size: many; J: TRBJ2-1; V: TRBV7-2; length: 15; D: TRBD2; DNA: TGTGCCAGCAGCTCGGGACTAGCGGGAGTCAATGAGCAGTTCTTC; CDR3: CASSSGLAGVNEQFF
size: .; J: TRBJ1-1; V: TRBV12-3/TRBV12-4; length: 13; D: .; DNA: TGTGCCAGCCCTTCTCAAGGGAACACTGAAGCTTTCTTT; CDR3: CASPSQGNTEAFF
size: few; J: TRBJ2-1; V: TRBV4-2; length: 15; D: TRBD2; DNA: TGTGCCAGCAGCCAGATTAGCGGGGGAGGGAGTGAGCAGTTCTTC; CDR3: CASSQISGGGSEQFF
size: .; J: TRBJ1-1; V: TRBV5-5; length: 13; D: .; DNA: TGTGCCAGCAGCCCCCTGAGGGACACTGAAGCTTTCTTT; CDR3: CASSPLRDTEAFF
size: few; J: TRBJ2-4; V: TRBV2; length: 16; D: .; DNA: TGTGCCAGCGCGGGACAGCTCCTTCTAGCCAAAAACATTCAGTACTTC; CDR3: CASAGQLLLAKNIQYF
size: many; J: TRBJ1-1; V: TRBV27; length: 14; D: .; DNA: TGTGCCAGCAGTTCGTGGGGAATGAACACTGAAGCTTTCTTT; CDR3: CASSSWGMNTEAFF
size: .; J: TRBJ2-1; V: TRBV6-1; length: 16; D: TRBD2; DNA: TGTGCCAGCCAGGGGAGACTAGCGGGGTCTTACAATGAGCAGTTCTTC; CDR3: CASQGRLAGSYNEQFF
size: .; J: TRBJ2-1; V: TRBV5-6; length: 15; D: TRBD2; DNA: TGTGCCAGCAGCTTGGCTAGCGGGGGTAGAGATGAGCAGTTCTTC; CDR3: CASSLASGGRDEQFF
size: few; J: TRBJ2-3; V: TRBV15; length: 15; D: .; DNA: TGTGCCACCAGCAGAGGCAGGGCAGGTGCAGATACGCAGTATTTT; CDR3: CATSRGRAGADTQYF
size: .; J: TRBJ1-1; V: TRBV21-1; length: 15; D: .; DNA: TGTGCCAGCAGCAAAGTGGACAGGGGGCGGACTGAAGCTTTCTTT; CDR3: CASSKVDRGRTEAFF
size: .; J: TRBJ1-4; V: TRBV4-2; length: 14; D: TRBD1; DNA: TGTGCCAGCAGCGCGGGACAGTCAAATGAAAAACTGTTTTTT; CDR3: CASSAGQSNEKLFF
size: few; J: TRBJ2-7; V: TRBV6-2/TRBV6-3; length: 15; D: TRBD2; DNA: TGTGCCAGCAGGCAACTAGCGGCCAGCTCCTACGAGCAGTACTTC; CDR3: CASRQLAASSYEQYF
size: few; J: TRBJ1-1; V: TRBV12-3/TRBV12-4; length: 15; D: .; DNA: TGTGCCAGCAGCCTAGGGAGGGGATGGGACACTGAAGCTTTCTTT; CDR3: CASSLGRGWDTEAFF
size: .; J: TRBJ1-5; V: TRBV6-2/TRBV6-3; length: 15; D: TRBD1; DNA: TGTGCCAGCAGTTCCGGGACAGGATCCAATCAGCCCCAGCATTTT; CDR3: CASSSGTGSNQPQHF
size: .; J: TRBJ1-2; V: TRBV5-6; length: 12; D: .; DNA: TGTGCCAGCAGCTTCCTGGGAGGTGGCTACACCTTC; CDR3: CASSFLGGGYTF
size: few; J: TRBJ2-7; V: TRBV27; length: 13; D: TRBD2; DNA: TGTGCCAGGGGCCCGGGACTAGCGGGGGAGCAGTACTTC; CDR3: CARGPGLAGEQYF
size: .; J: TRBJ2-1; V: TRBV7-2; length: 15; D: .; DNA: TGTGCCACCAAAGGAGGGGCAAGTTCCTACAATGAGCAGTTCTTC; CDR3: CATKGGASSYNEQFF
size: .; J: TRBJ2-4; V: TRBV12-3/TRBV12-4; length: 11; D: .; DNA: TGTGCCAGCAGTTATAAAAACATTCAGTACTTC; CDR3: CASSYKNIQYF
size: .; J: TRBJ2-5; V: TRBV7-3; length: 15; D: .; DNA: TGTGCCAGCAGCCCTACGGGCGTTTTGGGGGAGACCCAGTACTTC; CDR3: CASSPTGVLGETQYF
size: many; J: TRBJ2-1; V: TRBV5-6; length: 12; D: .; DNA: TGTGCCAGCAGCTTTCCGCCGGGGGAGCAGTTCTTC; CDR3: CASSFPPGEQFF
size: .; J: TRBJ2-5; V: TRBV4-1; length: 17; D: TRBD2; DNA: TGCGCCAGCAGCCAAGTACAAGCGGGGGGCGAGGAAGAGACCCAGTACTTC; CDR3: CASSQVQAGGEEETQYF
size: few; J: TRBJ2-3; V: TRBV7-9; length: 13; D: TRBD2; DNA: TGTGCCAGTCGCGGGGGGGCCGGGGACCGCTTGGATTTT; CDR3: CASRGGAGDRLDF
size: few; J: TRBJ1-1; V: TRBV7-2; length: 15; D: .; DNA: TGTGCCAGCAGCTTAGAAGGGAGTAGGAACACTGAAGCTTTCTTT; CDR3: CASSLEGSRNTEAFF
size: .; J: TRBJ2-5; V: TRBV12-3/TRBV12-4; length: 17; D: TRBD2; DNA: TGTGCCAGCAGAGATGGACTAGCGGGGGGGTTACAAGAGACCCAGTACTTC; CDR3: CASRDGLAGGLQETQYF
size: .; J: TRBJ1-6; V: TRBV27; length: 14; D: .; DNA: TGTGCCAGCAGTCCTGGGACGCCAATTCGGGCCCTCCACTTT; CDR3: CASSPGTPIRALHF
size: .; J: TRBJ2-3; V: TRBV29-1; length: 14; D: TRBD2; DNA: TGCAGCGTTGCCGGACTAGCGGGGGGAGATACGCAGTATTTT; CDR3: CSVAGLAGGDTQYF
size: .; J: TRBJ2-1; V: TRBV9; length: 16; D: .; DNA: TGTGCCAGCAGCGTAGGCTCTAGCTCTTCCTACAATGAGCAGTTCTTC; CDR3: CASSVGSSSSYNEQFF
size: .; J: TRBJ2-7; V: TRBV20-1; length: 15; D: .; DNA: TGCAGTGCTAGTCCCTGGGGAAGTTCGACCTACGAGCAGTACTTC; CDR3: CSASPWGSSTYEQYF
size: .; J: TRBJ2-3; V: TRBV7-3; length: 18; D: TRBD2; DNA: TGTGCCAGCAGCTTAACGGCCGTTAGCGGGGGAATCACGGATACGCAGTATTTT; CDR3: CASSLTAVSGGITDTQYF
size: many; J: TRBJ1-1; V: TRBV5-1; length: 14; D: .; DNA: TGCGCCAGCAGCTTGGGCCAGGGAGGCACTGAAGCTTTCTTT; CDR3: CASSLGQGGTEAFF
size: .; J: TRBJ1-2; V: TRBV15; length: 15; D: TRBD1; DNA: TGTGCCACCAGCAGAGGTACAGGGGAGAACTATGGCTACACCTTC; CDR3: CATSRGTGENYGYTF
size: .; J: TRBJ1-2; V: TRBV9; length: 14; D: TRBD1; DNA: TGTGCCAGCAGCGTTACAGGGGGCAACTATGGCTACACCTTC; CDR3: CASSVTGGNYGYTF
size: .; J: TRBJ2-3; V: TRBV20-1; length: 14; D: .; DNA: TGCAGTGCTAGCCCCTACCTCGGGGCAGATACGCAGTATTTT; CDR3: CSASPYLGADTQYF
size: .; J: TRBJ2-5; V: TRBV29-1; length: 11; D: .; DNA: TGCAGCGTTGCTATTTGGGGGACCCAGTACTTC; CDR3: CSVAIWGTQYF
size: few; J: TRBJ1-2; V: TRBV10-3; length: 13; D: .; DNA: TGTGCCATCCGCCCAGACTCTAACTATGGCTACACCTTC; CDR3: CAIRPDSNYGYTF
size: .; J: TRBJ2-7; V: TRBV5-1; length: 15; D: TRBD2; DNA: TGCGCCAGCAGGTCCACGGGGGGGTCCGCCTACGAGCAGTACTTC; CDR3: CASRSTGGSAYEQYF
size: .; J: TRBJ1-1; V: TRBV6-5; length: 14; D: TRBD1; DNA: TGTGCCAGCTCCATTCAGGGGGAGGGCACTGAAGCTTTCTTT; CDR3: CASSIQGEGTEAFF
size: .; J: TRBJ1-5; V: TRBV27; length: 18; D: TRBD1; DNA: TGTGCCAGCAAGGGGACAGGCAAGGGGTGGTCGGGCAATCAGCCCCAGCATTTT; CDR3: CASKGTGKGWSGNQPQHF
size: .; J: TRBJ1-5; V: TRBV7-2; length: 14; D: .; DNA: TGTGCCAGCAGCTTAGAGCCTGTGGGGCGGCCCCAGCATTTT; CDR3: CASSLEPVGRPQHF
size: few; J: TRBJ1-2; V: TRBV29-1; length: 12; D: .; DNA: TGCAGCGCCGGGCCGAGCCTCTATGGCTACACCTTC; CDR3: CSAGPSLYGYTF
size: .; J: TRBJ2-3; V: TRBV9; length: 17; D: TRBD2; DNA: TGTGCCAGCAGCCCCGGCAGGGTGGGACTAGCAGGAGATACGCAGTATTTT; CDR3: CASSPGRVGLAGDTQYF
size: .; J: TRBJ1-2; V: TRBV23-1; length: 13; D: .; DNA: TGCGCCGGGGGGGGACGGGAGAACTATGGCTACACCTTC; CDR3: CAGGGRENYGYTF
size: few; J: TRBJ2-7; V: TRBV5-5; length: 15; D: TRBD2; DNA: TGTGCCAGCAGCATGCAGCCAGCGGGGGCTGACGAGCAGTACTTC; CDR3: CASSMQPAGADEQYF
size: .; J: TRBJ2-5; V: TRBV7-9; length: 15; D: TRBD1; DNA: TGTGCCAGCAGCTTAACGAGACAGGGGGATAGGACCCAGTACTTC; CDR3: CASSLTRQGDRTQYF
size: many; J: TRBJ1-6; V: TRBV7-9; length: 14; D: .; DNA: TGTGCCAGCAGCTTAGTTGGGGGGGCATCACCCCTCCACTTT; CDR3: CASSLVGGASPLHF
size: few; J: TRBJ2-1; V: TRBV29-1; length: 13; D: .; DNA: TGCAGCTACGGATTTAAAGTGTCCAATGAGCAGTTCTTC; CDR3: CSYGFKVSNEQFF
size: few; J: TRBJ2-5; V: TRBV27; length: 15; D: TRBD2; DNA: TGTGCCAGCAGTTTGTACGGGACTAGCGGGGAGACCCAGTACTTC; CDR3: CASSLYGTSGETQYF
size: .; J: TRBJ2-3; V: TRBV7-8; length: 16; D: TRBD2; DNA: TGTGCCAGCAGAAAAAGAGCGGGGGGTGGCACAGATACGCAGTATTTT; CDR3: CASRKRAGGGTDTQYF
size: few; J: TRBJ2-1; V: TRBV5-1; length: 17; D: TRBD2; DNA: TGCGCCAGCAGCTTGGTCCTAGCGGGGGCCCAGAATAATGAGCAGTTCTTC; CDR3: CASSLVLAGAQNNEQFF